This TCR beta chain was retrieved from a study of regulatory T cells in long-lasting Graves disease. This clonotype appeared a few times. Libraries of TCR beta came from iRepertoire HTBI primers plus Arm-PCR of CDR3 regions. A single record per CDR3 protein comes from TCRdb applying MiXCR to the multiplex PCR reads. The sample yields more than 300,000 distinct CDR3 sequences, approximately 25% seen once. This CDR3 region has 14 residues. The germline V gene has CDR1 SEHNR and CDR2 FQNEAQ (reference sequence). Trimming cost V 1 base and J 7 bases; bases outside gene matches: 7. Indicated time point: persistent/refractory GD, antithyroid drugs over 5 years with positive TRAb. The TCR library used RNA extracted from PBMCs.

This sequence originates from a woman aged 35 to 49 with Graves disease. V gene TRBV7-9 combines with J gene TRBJ2-7; 7 bases match TRBD2. The sample in question was peripheral blood mononuclear cells (PBMCs), obtained when the disease was refractory, from a patient treated with antithyroid drugs. The CDR3 protein is CASSLGLAEGEQYF. CDR3 DNA sequence: TGTGCCAGCAGCTTAGGTCTAGCGGAAGGAGAGCAGTACTTC.